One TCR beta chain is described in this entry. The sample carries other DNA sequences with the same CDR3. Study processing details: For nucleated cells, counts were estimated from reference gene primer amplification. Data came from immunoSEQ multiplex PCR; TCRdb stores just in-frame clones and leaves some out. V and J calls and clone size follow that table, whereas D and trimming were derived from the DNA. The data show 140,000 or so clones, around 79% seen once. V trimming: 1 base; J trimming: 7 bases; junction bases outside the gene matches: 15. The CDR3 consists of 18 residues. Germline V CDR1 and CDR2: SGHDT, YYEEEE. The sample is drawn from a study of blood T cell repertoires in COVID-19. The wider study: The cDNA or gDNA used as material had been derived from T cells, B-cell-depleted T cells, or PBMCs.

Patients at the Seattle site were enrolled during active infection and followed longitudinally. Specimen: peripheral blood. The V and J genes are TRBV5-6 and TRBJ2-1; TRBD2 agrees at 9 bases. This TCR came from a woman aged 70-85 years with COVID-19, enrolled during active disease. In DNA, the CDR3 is TGTGCCAGCAGCTTGCAGCGGGGGGCCCGGCTAACCTTTAATGAGCAGTTCTTC. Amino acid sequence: CASSLQRGARLTFNEQFF.